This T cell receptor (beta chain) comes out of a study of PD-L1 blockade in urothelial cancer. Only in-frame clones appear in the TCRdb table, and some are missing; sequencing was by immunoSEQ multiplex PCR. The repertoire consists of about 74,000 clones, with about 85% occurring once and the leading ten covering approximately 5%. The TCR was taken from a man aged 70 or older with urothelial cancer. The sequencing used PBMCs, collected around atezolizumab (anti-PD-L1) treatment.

CDR3 coding DNA: TGTGCCAGCAGCGTGAGGGCCGGGACAGGGTCCAATGAGCAGTTCTTC. This gives the protein CASSVRAGTGSNEQFF. This chain links TRBV5-4 with TRBJ2-1; 9 nucleotides agree with TRBD1. CDR1 is SGHNT and CDR2 is YYREEE in the germline V gene (reference sequence). This CDR3 region has 16 residues. V was pared by 4 bases and J by 6 bases, with 11 bases of the junction left unmatched.